Included here is one TCR beta chain sequence, with context. Trimming removed 6 bases from V and 1 base from J; junction bases left unmatched: 2. Germline V gives CDR1 SNHLY, CDR2 FYNNEI. The CDR3 has 13 residues. The entry originates in a study of blood T cell repertoires in COVID-19. Study-level information: COVID-19 samples, acute and convalescent, were from the United States, Italy and Spain.

As originally analysed: The assay estimated nucleated cells by amplifying reference gene primers. Using immunoSEQ multiplex PCR, the repertoire was profiled, and TCRdb retains in-frame clones only, with some absent. That table is the source of V, J and clone size, and D and trimming were worked out from the DNA. The sample consists of about 270,000 clones, about 88% of them appearing once. Sequenced input: PBMCs or T cells enriched from blood (not recorded which). This chain links TRBV2 with TRBJ2-5; 7 nucleotides agree with TRBD1. The sequence was obtained from a woman aged 60 to 75 in a cohort exposed to, infected with or recovered from COVID-19 (not recorded which). CDR3 DNA sequence: TGTGCCAGCAGAGGGGACAGCCAAGAGACCCAGTACTTC. It translates to CASRGDSQETQYF.